Detailed here is one TCR beta chain. Its target is unknown. Trimming cost V 0 bases and J 12 bases; bases outside gene matches: 7. CDR1 is SGDLS, CDR2 YYNGEE, per germline. The CDR3 totals 15 residues. This record comes from a study of immune cell composition in non-small cell lung cancer. Findings and caveats of the study: Dominant in vivo tumour-associated clones were not shown to share tumour-reactive sequences.

Only in-frame clones appear in the TCRdb table, and some are missing; sequencing was by immunoSEQ multiplex PCR. The repertoire holds 5,000 to 7,500 clones, with around 75% as singletons. Genomic DNA came from frozen unsorted single-cell suspensions. The gene calls are TRBV9 and TRBJ2-1, with 12 bases matching TRBD2. Sequenced material: lung tumor tissue. The receptor's source is a human donor with non-small cell lung cancer. This chain's CDR3 is CASSVESSGGGGQFF. CDR3 in DNA: TGTGCCAGCAGCGTAGAGTCTAGCGGGGGGGGAGGGCAGTTCTTC.